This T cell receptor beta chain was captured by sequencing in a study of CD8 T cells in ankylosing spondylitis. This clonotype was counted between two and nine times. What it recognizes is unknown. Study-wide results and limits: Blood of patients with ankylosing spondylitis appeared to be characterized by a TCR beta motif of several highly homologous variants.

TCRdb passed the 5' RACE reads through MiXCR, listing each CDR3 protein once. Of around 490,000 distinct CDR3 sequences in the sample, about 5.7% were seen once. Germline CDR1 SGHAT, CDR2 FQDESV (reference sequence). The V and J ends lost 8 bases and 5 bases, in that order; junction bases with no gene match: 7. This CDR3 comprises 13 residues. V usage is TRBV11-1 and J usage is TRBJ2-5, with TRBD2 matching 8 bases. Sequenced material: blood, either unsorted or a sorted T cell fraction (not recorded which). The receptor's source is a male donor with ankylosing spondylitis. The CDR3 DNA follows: TGTGCCAGCGCCCAGCGGGGGATGGAGACCCAGTACTTC. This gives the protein CASAQRGMETQYF.